These 27 T cell receptor beta chains came from one sample sequenced in a study of T cells in localized non-small cell lung cancer. Repertoires were generated with immunoSEQ multiplex PCR, while TCRdb's copy carries only in-frame clones and drops some. The top ten hold approximately 30% of the sample, which has several thousand clones, about 90% seen once. The sample in question was peripheral blood, obtained before any cancer treatment. These receptors were taken from an older male donor with stage III lung adenocarcinoma.

The chain couples TRBV5-1 to TRBJ2-5; D could derive from TRBD1 or TRBD2 (6 bases each). Trimming left V 8 bases short and J 5 bases short, with 25 bases between. Germline V gene sequence: CDR1 SGHRS, CDR2 YFSETQ. The CDR3 covers 16 residues. CDR3 coding DNA: TGCGCCAGTTCAGTGGGGGCGGGACTCCGCGGGGAGACCCAGTACTTC. This codes for CASSVGAGLRGETQYF.

This clone was detected only once. The chain couples TRBV19 to TRBJ2-1; 10 bases are a match to TRBD1. Germline values: CDR1 LNHDA, CDR2 SQIVND (reference sequence). The CDR3 spans 14 residues. Trimming removed 10 bases from V and 3 bases from J; junction bases left unmatched: 6. For the CDR3, the DNA is TGTGCCATCGGGGGGACAGGGGTCTACAATGAGCAGTTCTTC. Amino acid sequence: CAIGGTGVYNEQFF.

This chain connects TRBV4-1 to TRBJ2-5; TRBD1 might be the D (6 bases). The CDR3 length is 17 residues. CDR1 MGHRA and CDR2 YSYEKL come from the germline V gene. The V and J ends lost 1 base and 2 bases respectively, with 17 bases between them. DNA of the CDR3: TGCGCCAGCAGCCAAGGGGCCCCAGGGGAACTTCAAGAGACCCAGTACTTC. Its protein product is CASSQGAPGELQETQYF.

The chain is built from TRBV7-2 and TRBJ2-4, with D possibly being TRBD2 (6 bases). The CDR3 extends over 14 amino acids. Germline V gene lookup returns CDR1 SGHTA and CDR2 FQGNSA. Trimming took off 5 bases at V and 6 bases at J, with 14 bases between the two ends. CDR3 in amino acids: CASSALTGLNIQYF. The CDR3 DNA is TGTGCCAGCAGCGCCCTGACGGGACTAAACATTCAGTACTTC.

The rearrangement joins TRBV19 to TRBJ1-3; no reliable D call. The CDR3 has 15 residues. Looked up from germline, CDR1 is LNHDA and CDR2 is SQIVND (reference sequence). V was cut by 5 bases and J by 0 bases, with 11 bases left in between. The CDR3: CASSPRGPSGNTIYF. For the CDR3, the DNA is TGTGCCAGTAGTCCGCGAGGCCCCTCTGGAAACACCATATATTTT.

This clone was seen only once. The V and J genes are TRBV11-2 and TRBJ1-1; D remains unclear. The germline V gene has CDR1 SGHAT and CDR2 FQNNGV. V was trimmed by 3 bases and J by 3 bases, leaving 5 bases between them. The CDR3 contains 12 residues. CDR3 residues: CASSLDDTEAFF. The CDR3 DNA follows: TGTGCCAGCAGCTTGGATGACACTGAAGCTTTCTTT.

This chain joins TRBV21-1 and TRBJ2-2; TRBD2, as called in the table, went unchecked against the DNA. TRBV21-1 is annotated as a pseudogene. This CDR3 is built from 19 residues. CDR3 in amino acids: CASSLHRPPGLSNTGELFF. In nucleotides, the CDR3 is TGTGCCAGCAGCCTTCACCGTCCCCCCGGACTTTCGAACACCGGGGAGCTGTTTTTT.

V and J are TRBV5-1 and TRBJ1-1; no clear D. The length of the CDR3 is 15 residues. V lost 0 bases to trimming and J lost 1 base, with 10 bases between them. Germline V CDR1 and CDR2: SGHRS, YFSETQ. The DNA of the CDR3 is TGCGCCAGCAGCTTGGAGCGGCTTCAGAACACTGAAGCTTTCTTT. This gives the protein CASSLERLQNTEAFF.

The chain couples TRBV7-9 to TRBJ1-3; D is possibly TRBD1 (5 bases). The germline V gene has CDR1 SEHNR and CDR2 FQNEAQ (reference sequence). Trimming stripped 5 bases from V and 4 bases from J, with 18 bases between. CDR3 length: 16 residues. The CDR3 spells CASSPNAPGPGNTIYF. The CDR3 bases are TGTGCCAGCAGCCCAAATGCCCCGGGGCCAGGAAACACCATATATTTT.

The V and J genes are TRBV30 and TRBJ2-7; perhaps TRBD2 as D (6 bases). V was pared by 2 bases and J by 1 base, with 9 bases between. Germline V gene lookup returns CDR1 GTSNPN and CDR2 SVGIG (reference sequence). The CDR3 runs to 13 residues. CDR3 in amino acids: CAWSLSGSYEQYF. Written as DNA, the CDR3 is TGTGCCTGGAGTCTGAGCGGGTCCTACGAGCAGTACTTC.

The chain recombines TRBV5-1 with TRBJ1-1; possible D gene TRBD1, 5 bases. This CDR3 has 14 residues. Trimming stripped 4 bases from V and 1 base from J, with 11 bases between. Germline V gene data show CDR1 as SGHRS and CDR2 as YFSETQ. The DNA for the CDR3 is TGCGCCAGCAGCGGGGGGGTCCCGAACACTGAAGCTTTCTTT. Residues: CASSGGVPNTEAFF.

This clone was seen just once. The chain couples TRBV6-1 to TRBJ2-5, with D tentatively TRBD1 or TRBD2 (6 bases each). The V gene's germline CDR1 is MNHNS and CDR2 SASEGT. CDR3 length equals 13 residues. V was shortened by 6 bases and J by 5 bases, with 13 bases between the two germline ends. The CDR3 bases are TGTGCCAGCAGAACTGGGGGGCCGGAGACCCAGTACTTC. Translated: CASRTGGPETQYF.

The rearrangement uses TRBV6-4 and TRBJ2-5, with 7 positions matching TRBD2. V lost 6 bases to trimming and J lost 2 bases; unmatched junction nucleotides: 9. The CDR3 totals 15 residues. The germline V gene has CDR1 MRHNA and CDR2 SNTAGT. The CDR3: CASSPFTRGQETQYF. The DNA for the CDR3 is TGTGCCAGCAGCCCCTTTACGCGGGGGCAAGAGACCCAGTACTTC.

This clone was detected a few times. The chain has TRBV7-2 and TRBJ2-3, with 7 nucleotides matching TRBD2. Germline V CDR1 and CDR2: SGHTA, FQGNSA. The V segment lost 2 bases and the J segment 5 bases; nucleotides outside the gene matches: 13. The CDR3 is 17 amino acids. In nucleotides, the CDR3 is TGTGCCAGCAGCTTAACTCCCCGGGGGGAGATAATAGATACGCAGTATTTT. This gives the protein CASSLTPRGEIIDTQYF.

The chain has TRBV6-5 and TRBJ1-1; TRBD1 might be the D (5 bases). Deletions cut 6 bases from V and 4 bases from J, with 15 bases between. The V gene's germline CDR1 is MNHEY and CDR2 SVGAGI. This CDR3 comprises 14 residues. The chain's CDR3 is CASRPGVRVTEAFF. The CDR3 bases are TGTGCCAGCAGGCCGGGGGTTCGGGTCACTGAAGCTTTCTTT.

V gene TRBV7-9 combines with J gene TRBJ2-2; no firm D call. The CDR3 contains 12 residues. V lost 3 bases and J lost 8, with 7 bases in between. The germline gives CDR1 SEHNR, CDR2 FQNEAQ (reference sequence). CDR3 sequence reads: CASSFFRGELFF. CDR3 nucleotides: TGTGCCAGCAGCTTTTTTAGAGGGGAGCTGTTTTTT.

The V and J genes are TRBV6-5 and TRBJ2-3; 7 positions match TRBD2. CDR1 and CDR2 from the germline V gene are MNHEY and SVGAGI. The CDR3 is 16 residues long. J was trimmed by 2 bases and V by 0 bases; bases with no gene match: 5. This CDR3 is CASSYSGGRITDTQYF. Here the CDR3 DNA reads TGTGCCAGCAGTTACTCGGGCGGGAGAATCACAGATACGCAGTATTTT.

The chain employs TRBV19 and TRBJ1-5; D not resolved. Between the trimmed V and J ends, which lost 3 bases and 7 bases, there was a span of 13 bases. Germline V gives CDR1 LNHDA, CDR2 SQIVND (reference sequence). The CDR3 consists of 14 residues. The DNA for the CDR3 is TGTGCCAGTAGTATGGGAGGAAGGTCCCAGCCCCAGCATTTT. This encodes CASSMGGRSQPQHF.

The chain employs TRBV5-5 and TRBJ1-2; D gene unclear. The CDR3 spans 14 residues. In germline, CDR1 is SGHKS, CDR2 YYEKEE (reference sequence). Between the trimmed V and J ends, which lost 1 base and 6 bases, there was a span of 13 bases. This chain's CDR3 is CASSLWQASDGYTF. For the CDR3, the DNA is TGTGCCAGCAGCTTGTGGCAGGCCTCGGATGGCTACACCTTC.

The chain uses TRBV4-1 and TRBJ1-2; D is possibly TRBD1 (5 bases). The V gene lost 0 bases and the J gene lost 8 bases, with 7 bases spanning the gap. Germline V gene sequence: CDR1 MGHRA, CDR2 YSYEKL. The CDR3 spans 12 residues. The CDR3 reads CASSQDWGGYTF. DNA for the CDR3: TGCGCCAGCAGCCAAGATTGGGGCGGCTACACCTTC.

The chain employs TRBV10-2 and TRBJ2-2; 10 nucleotides align to TRBD2. V trimming: 6 bases; J trimming: 5 bases; junction bases outside the gene matches: 6. The V gene's germline CDR1 is WSHSY and CDR2 SAAADI. The CDR3 is 15 residues long. The CDR3 is CASRASSGGTGELFF. The CDR3 nucleotides are TGCGCCAGCAGAGCATCTAGCGGGGGTACCGGGGAGCTGTTTTTT.

This rearrangement joins TRBV7-9 to TRBJ2-4; a weak D match, TRBD1 (6 bases). Germline lookup yields CDR1 SEHNR and CDR2 FQNEAQ (reference sequence). V was cut by 5 bases and J by 14 bases, with 16 bases left in between. This CDR3 comprises 12 residues. The DNA of the CDR3 is TGTGCCAGCAGCGCCCTAGGGGGTCGGGAGTACTTC. This encodes CASSALGGREYF.

The rearrangement uses TRBV9 and TRBJ2-1; 9 nucleotides match TRBD1. The CDR3 is 14 amino acids. Trimming took 4 bases from V and 8 from J; bases not matched to a gene: 7. CDR1 is SGDLS and CDR2 is YYNGEE in the germline V gene. The CDR3 region is CASSTWTGAYEQFF. The CDR3 region has the DNA TGTGCCAGCAGCACCTGGACAGGGGCCTATGAGCAGTTCTTC.

V usage is TRBV28 and J usage is TRBJ1-3; D might be TRBD1 (6 bases). The CDR3 consists of 13 residues. From germline, CDR1 is MDHEN and CDR2 SYDVKM. The germline V and J ends were trimmed by 7 bases and 1 base, with 8 bases remaining between them. The CDR3 DNA reads as TGTGCCAGCATACAGGGATCTGGAAACACCATATATTTT. It translates to CASIQGSGNTIYF.

The chain has TRBV10-1 and TRBJ2-3; 10 bases map to TRBD1. The germline V gene encodes CDR1 WNHNN and CDR2 SYGVQD (reference sequence). V was pared by 2 bases and J by 0 bases, with 8 bases of the junction left unmatched. The CDR3 spans 18 residues. The CDR3 nucleotides are TGCGCCAGCAGTGAGGCGTGGGGGACAGGGGAGAGCACAGATACGCAGTATTTT. This translates into CASSEAWGTGESTDTQYF.

The V call is TRBV5-1, the J call TRBJ1-1; D is possibly TRBD1 (6 bases). V dropped 1 base and J dropped 1 base, with 11 bases sitting between them. The CDR3 sequence is 15 residues long. Germline V gene lookup returns CDR1 SGHRS and CDR2 YFSETQ. CDR3 DNA: TGCGCCAGCAGCTTGACGGGGGCTCCGAACACTGAAGCTTTCTTT. Its translation: CASSLTGAPNTEAFF.

V and J are TRBV6-5 and TRBJ2-1; D not certain. The CDR3 has 15 residues. V dropped 5 bases and J dropped 0 bases, with 11 bases sitting between them. Germline CDR1 and CDR2: MNHEY and SVGAGI. In DNA form, the CDR3 reads TGTGCCAGCAGTCTCGACACCCGCTCCTACAATGAGCAGTTCTTC. Amino acid sequence: CASSLDTRSYNEQFF.